A single sample gave rise to the 9 T cell receptor beta chains below, sequenced in a study of beta chain features in type 1 diabetes. Study-level points and caveats: When Type 1 diabetes patients were examined, their TCRB CDR3s proved moderately but significantly shorter in all four CD4+ subsets.

The isolated RNA, all of it, was reverse transcribed, so expressed TCRB transcripts were what got sequenced. TCRdb keeps only in-frame clones here, not all; method: immunoSEQ multiplex PCR. Here the sample spans under 850,000 clones, under 15% being singletons. No antigen has been assigned to these receptors. The specimen was naive CD4+ T cells from blood. These receptors were collected from a man between 18 and 35 years old with type 1 diabetes.

This chain links TRBV14 with TRBJ2-3, with 8 bases fitting TRBD2. V lost 7 bases to trimming and J lost 4 bases; unmatched junction nucleotides: 7. Per germline, CDR1 SGHDN and CDR2 FVKESK. The CDR3 extends over 14 amino acids. The CDR3 loop is CASTGGGYSDTQYF. CDR3 DNA sequence: TGTGCCAGCACCGGCGGGGGGTATTCAGATACGCAGTATTTT.

This clone was counted only a few times. This CDR3 is also generated by other DNA sequences in the sample. The DNA for the CDR3 is TGTGCCATCAGTGAATCGGGGAACACTGAAGCTTTCTTT. This encodes CAISESGNTEAFF. The V call is TRBV10-3, the J call TRBJ1-1; D is uncertain. Germline CDR1 reads ENHRY; CDR2 reads SYGVKD. The CDR3 totals 13 residues. Trimming stripped 3 bases from V and 1 base from J, with 6 bases between.

This clone was seen a few times. The chain carries TRBV27 and TRBJ2-1, with D possibly being TRBD2 (6 bases). Between the trimmed V and J ends, which lost 5 bases and 8 bases, there was a span of 13 bases. The germline gives CDR1 MNHEY, CDR2 SMNVEV (reference sequence). The CDR3 length is 13 residues. The CDR3 reads CASSRAGGYEQFF. CDR3 sequence (DNA): TGTGCCAGCAGTCGAGCCGGAGGGTATGAGCAGTTCTTC.

This chain connects TRBV11-2 to TRBJ2-3; the match to TRBD1 covers 7 bases. The CDR3 totals 15 residues. The germline V gene encodes CDR1 SGHAT and CDR2 FQNNGV. V lost 1 base to trimming and J lost 5 bases; unmatched junction nucleotides: 6. The CDR3 nucleotides are TGTGCCAGCAGCTTAGGTGGGACAGAATTAGATACGCAGTATTTT. This codes for CASSLGGTELDTQYF.

The CDR3 coding sequence is TGTGCCAGCAGCAGACAGGGGGATAGCAATCAGCCCCAGCATTTT. Amino acids: CASSRQGDSNQPQHF. The J gene is TRBJ1-5, the V gene TRBV7-9; TRBD1 matches at 9 bases. In germline, CDR1 is SEHNR, CDR2 FQNEAQ (reference sequence). This CDR3 comprises 15 residues. After removal of 5 bases from V and 0 bases from J, the junction contained 2 bases not matched to a gene.

This clone has only a few counts. V usage is TRBV30 and J usage is TRBJ2-2, with 9 bases aligning to TRBD2. With 1 base clipped from V and 7 bases from J, the junction kept 13 bases outside the gene matches. The CDR3 consists of 17 residues. Germline CDR1 is GTSNPN and CDR2 is SVGIG (reference sequence). The CDR3 is CAWSAGATSGLIGELFF. The DNA for the CDR3 is TGTGCCTGGAGTGCAGGGGCCACTAGCGGGCTGATCGGGGAGCTGTTTTTT.

The chain's CDR3 is CASSQSRVGEQYF. CDR3 nucleotide sequence: TGTGCCAGCAGCCAAAGCAGGGTGGGCGAGCAGTACTTC. The chain couples TRBV14 to TRBJ2-7, with a possible D match to TRBD1 (5 bases). This CDR3 comprises 13 residues. Germline loops: CDR1 SGHDN, CDR2 FVKESK. The ends were cut back, 2 bases at V and 6 bases at J, with 11 bases in the middle. The whole variable domain, remainder taken from reference TRBV14 and TRBJ2-7, is EAGVTQFPSHSVIEKGQTVTLRCDPISGHDNLYWYRRVMGKEIKFLLHFVKESKQDESGMPNNRFLAERTGGTYSTLKVQPAELEDSGVYFCASSQSRVGEQYFGPGTRLTVT.

The V gene is TRBV7-9, the J gene TRBJ2-1; 10 bases fit TRBD2. Germline V gives CDR1 SEHNR, CDR2 FQNEAQ (reference sequence). V lost 5 bases and J lost 6; bases outside the gene matches: 7. The CDR3 contains 15 residues. The CDR3 sequence: CASSLLAGSLNEQFF. The CDR3 DNA sequence: TGTGCCAGCAGCCTACTAGCGGGGTCCCTCAATGAGCAGTTCTTC.

V usage is TRBV2 and J usage is TRBJ2-1, with D perhaps TRBD1 or TRBD2 (5 bases each). Germline V CDR1 and CDR2: SNHLY, FYNNEI. CDR3 length equals 15 residues. The germline V and J ends were trimmed by 4 bases and 6 bases, with 16 bases remaining between them. Here the CDR3 DNA reads TGTGCCAGCAGTGTTGGTCAGGGACCGTTCAATGAGCAGTTCTTC. It specifies CASSVGQGPFNEQFF.